This TCR beta chain emerged from a study of blood T cell repertoires in COVID-19. Study information: COVID-19 samples collected from the United States, Italy and Spain covered acute and convalescent phases. Sources were T cells, B-cell-depleted T cells, or PBMCs; the material itself was cDNA or gDNA.

The CDR3 has 17 amino acids. Trimming took 3 bases from V and 5 from J; bases not matched to a gene: 15. Original handling: Nucleated cell number was recorded as an estimate derived from reference gene primer amplification. Data came from immunoSEQ multiplex PCR; TCRdb stores just in-frame clones and leaves some out. V and J calls and clone size follow that table, whereas D and trimming were derived from the DNA. Among about 130,000 clones listed, 84% were seen once. The TCR sequence derives from a woman in her twenties or thirties who had recovered from COVID-19. The material sequenced was peripheral blood. This chain uses TRBV23-1 with TRBJ2-7; 8 nucleotides align to TRBD1. TRBV23-1 qualifies as an ORF whose function is uncertain. CDR3 sequence: CASSHSGPDRGRDEQYF. CDR3 bases: TGCGCCAGCAGTCATTCCGGCCCTGACAGGGGACGGGACGAGCAGTACTTC.